This T cell receptor beta chain derives from a study of molecular identifiers for immune sequencing clone quantification. One entry per CDR3 protein results from TCRdb running MiXCR on the PCR reads. Altogether some 320,000 distinct CDR3 sequences are present, about a fifth being singletons, with the ten largest covering 0.81%. The CDR3 is 19 residues long. Trimming removed 4 bases at V and 3 bases at J, with 30 bases between. The germline CDR1 and CDR2 sequences are DFQATT and SNEGSKA (reference sequence). This rearrangement joins TRBV20-1 to TRBJ1-1; D is possibly TRBD1 (6 bases). This TCR came from a human donor in good health. Some libraries in this study had Jurkat cell RNA spiked in. Material: naive CD8+ T cells from blood, with Jurkat cell RNA spiked in. As for subset: FACS-sorted CD8+CD4-CCR7+CD45RA+ naive T cells. The CDR3 region is CSAIPGFARIRDMDTEAFF. CDR3 DNA sequence: TGCAGTGCTATCCCGGGGTTTGCAAGGATCCGGGACATGGACACTGAAGCTTTCTTT.